The clone carrying this T cell receptor beta chain was recorded many times. The antigen remains unidentified. The data derive from a study of T cells in Graves' hyperthyroidism and ophthalmopathy. Study conclusions and caveats: A model of 13 V-J features distinguished ophthalmopathy from stable hyperthyroidism.

Amplified TCR beta CDR3 regions came from RNA transcripts. The study used the HTBI primer set for a first-round RT-PCR of the TCR CDR3. From the multiplex PCR reads, TCRdb called clonotypes with MiXCR, one entry per CDR3 protein. The table records about 690,000 distinct CDR3 sequences, about 18% of them present only once. The sequence came from a man in his fifties or sixties with Graves' hyperthyroidism. The sample was blood.

In DNA form, the CDR3 reads TGTGCCAACACCCGGGACGTCGGAGAGACCCAGTACTTC. Translation: CANTRDVGETQYF. The gene calls are TRBV2 and TRBJ2-5; D possibly uses TRBD1 or TRBD2 (5 bases each). The V gene lost 10 bases and the J gene lost 4 bases, with 16 bases spanning the gap. This CDR3 is built from 13 residues. CDR1 is SNHLY and CDR2 is FYNNEI in the germline V gene.